A selection of T cell receptor beta chains follows, all from one sample in a study of CD8 T cell repertoires and HIV-1 epitope variants. Here immunoSEQ multiplex PCR was the method, and the copy in TCRdb shows in-frame clones only, minus some. This sample has roughly 4,000 clones, with approximately 71% found just once. Their specific antigens are unknown. Material for sequencing was cultured CD8+ T cells derived from PBMCs. All receptors derive from a male donor with HIV. Each CDR3 is given without its conserved first and last residue. D genes are given only for firm matches. Not every row has a clone size; where given, it reads once, few, many or a size class.

10,NA,TRBV7-9,NA,ASSLVNTEAF
13,NA,TRBV19,NA,ASSSRGGLSGELF
12,NA,TRBV6-5,NA,ASSYGVNTGELF
12,NA,TRBV4-2,NA,ASSDSTVTYEQY
15,NA,TRBV5-7,NA,ASSGGWRDWDKNIQY
14,NA,TRBV5-4,NA,ASSLISRDPNNEQF
14,TRBD2,TRBV5-4,NA,ASSRPGLAETGELF
11,NA,TRBV11-3,NA,ASSLGPKVEAF
13,TRBD2,TRBV4-2,few,ASSQGTSGGYEQY
13,NA,TRBV13,NA,ASSYERRGGYEQY
12,NA,TRBV7-9,few,ASSPRQGNSPLH
13,NA,TRBV27,NA,ASGPTGISNQPQH
14,TRBD2,TRBV6-5,few,ASSYSTTSGGNEQF
11,NA,TRBV18,once,ASSPLGSDTQY
19,NA,TRBV28,few,ASSTHPGQGGLAAFSYEQY
16,TRBD1,TRBV10-1,NA,ASSFRDRGSPQIYEQY
12,NA,TRBV28,NA,ASSLQAKDYEQY
12,NA,TRBV4-1,NA,ASSQATGLDTQY
13,NA,TRBV11-2,once,ASSLRTPQWDTQY
12,NA,TRBV9,NA,ASSAGDGTYEQY
12,NA,TRBV5-8,NA,ASSFLTPQETQY
13,NA,TRBV19,NA,ASSIWDQEVDGYT
12,TRBD2,TRBV27,NA,ASSLGTSGSNQY
13,NA,TRBV27,once,ASSFTRGRTDTQY
13,NA,TRBV7-2,NA,ASSLDGRMNYGYT
11,NA,TRBV29-1,NA,SAGAGFQEKLF
12,NA,TRBV28,NA,ASTTTRGGDGYT
12,NA,TRBV15,NA,ATASGGVGNEQF
17,TRBD2,TRBV4-3,NA,ASSQEVARGAASTGELF
12,TRBD1,TRBV7-9,NA,ASSLRGENEKLF
11,NA,TRBV7-2,NA,ASSLSRNYEQY
9,NA,TRBV6-1,NA,ASSKYNEQF
12,NA,TRBV14,NA,ASSHKGSPYEQY
11,NA,TRBV7-2,NA,ASSLRPNQPQH
12,NA,TRBV28,NA,ASGGEWAGTEAF
15,NA,TRBV27,few,ASAFRGLGRANEKLF
13,TRBD1,TRBV7-3,NA,ASSPGQGDTGELF
11,NA,TRBV19,NA,ASSITAKNIQY
13,NA,TRBV7-6,once,ASSFYSFENGELF
14,NA,TRBV7-9,NA,ASSHIKGRDTGELF
12,TRBD1,TRBV7-2,NA,ASGGDSFRYGYT
11,NA,TRBV19,NA,ASSDSKNTEAF
12,NA,TRBV9,NA,ASSVVGTGDTQY
10,NA,TRBV2,NA,ASSDSKNIQY
14,TRBD2,TRBV10-2,NA,ASSESVSGGQETQY
12,TRBD1,TRBV5-4,NA,ASSFGQGSYEQY
15,NA,TRBV6-1,NA,ASSDRFRGAGVYEQY
14,TRBD2,TRBV6-6,NA,ASSPGLAGGWYEQY
14,TRBD1,TRBV11-2,NA,ASSLEVQGYTGELF
11,NA,TRBV7-6,NA,ASSFIGGEKLF
14,NA,TRBV27,NA,ASSPPTGGVPYEQY
11,NA,TRBV6-6,NA,ASSPYSNQPQH
12,TRBD1,TRBV19,few,ASSIGRGDTEAF
12,TRBD1,TRBV4-3,NA,ASSQNRGQETQY
13,TRBD2,TRBV5-5,NA,ASSFSSGGQETQY
13,NA,TRBV27,NA,ASSQDRYKSYEQY
12,NA,TRBV15,few,ATSRDRGGEKLF
11,TRBD2,TRBV29-1,NA,SVALAGEETQY
8,NA,TRBV28,NA,ASAGSPLH